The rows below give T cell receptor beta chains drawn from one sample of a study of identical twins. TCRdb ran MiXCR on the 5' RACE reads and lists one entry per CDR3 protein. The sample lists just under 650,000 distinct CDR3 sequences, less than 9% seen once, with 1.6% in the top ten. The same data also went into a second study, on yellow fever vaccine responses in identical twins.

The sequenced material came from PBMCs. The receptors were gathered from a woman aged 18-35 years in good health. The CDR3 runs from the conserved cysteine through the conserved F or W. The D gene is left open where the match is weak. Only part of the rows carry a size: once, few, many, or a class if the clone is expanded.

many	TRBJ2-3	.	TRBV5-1	CASSLSGTYTDTQYF	TGCGCCAGCAGCTTGTCCGGGACTTACACAGATACGCAGTATTTT
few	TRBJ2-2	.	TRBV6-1	CASRVGAGGELFF	TGTGCCAGCAGAGTGGGCGCCGGCGGGGAGCTGTTTTTT
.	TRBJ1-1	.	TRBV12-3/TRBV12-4	CASSFRGAHTEAFF	TGTGCCAGCAGTTTTCGGGGGGCGCACACTGAAGCTTTCTTT
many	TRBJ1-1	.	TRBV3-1	CASSLMTDNTEAFF	TGTGCCAGCAGCCTAATGACAGATAACACTGAAGCTTTCTTT
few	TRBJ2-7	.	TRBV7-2	CASSSSRGYEQYF	TGTGCCAGCAGCAGCTCGCGCGGGTACGAGCAGTACTTC
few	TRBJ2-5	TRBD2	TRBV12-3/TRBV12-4	CASRGGTSGKETQYF	TGTGCCAGCAGGGGAGGGACTAGCGGAAAAGAGACCCAGTACTTC
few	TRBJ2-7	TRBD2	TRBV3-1	CASSPSLAGGYEQYF	TGTGCCAGCAGCCCCAGTCTAGCGGGAGGATATGAGCAGTACTTC
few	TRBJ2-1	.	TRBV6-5	CASSYSFLGSYNEQFF	TGTGCCAGCAGTTACTCGTTTCTGGGCTCATACAATGAGCAGTTCTTC
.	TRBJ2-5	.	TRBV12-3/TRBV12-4	CASSKGGRETQYF	TGTGCCAGCAGTAAGGGGGGTAGAGAGACCCAGTACTTC
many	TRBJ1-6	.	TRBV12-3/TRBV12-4	CASSPDSQGSYNSPLHF	TGTGCCAGCAGCCCGGACAGCCAAGGCTCCTATAATTCACCCCTCCACTTT
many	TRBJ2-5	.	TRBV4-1	CASSPGPEETQYF	TGCGCCAGCAGCCCAGGGCCTGAAGAGACCCAGTACTTC
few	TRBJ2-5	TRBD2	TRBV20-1	CSASSSGGLGTTQYF	TGCAGTGCTAGTTCTAGCGGGGGCCTCGGGACGACCCAGTACTTC
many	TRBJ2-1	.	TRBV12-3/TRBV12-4	CASSYLGAGEQFF	TGTGCCAGCTCATACTTGGGGGCAGGTGAGCAGTTCTTC
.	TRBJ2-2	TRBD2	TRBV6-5	CASSYSGTSGSVAGELFF	TGTGCCAGCAGTTACTCGGGGACTAGCGGGAGTGTAGCCGGGGAGCTGTTTTTT
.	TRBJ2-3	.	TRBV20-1	CSATTGWPDSTDTQYF	TGCAGTGCTACCACAGGGTGGCCCGATTCCACAGATACGCAGTATTTT
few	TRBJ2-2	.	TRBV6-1	CASSGRVSGELFF	TGTGCCAGCAGTGGTAGGGTGAGCGGGGAGCTGTTTTTT
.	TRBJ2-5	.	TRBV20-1	CSARDPRAAQETQYF	TGCAGTGCTAGAGACCCGAGGGCGGCCCAAGAGACCCAGTACTTC
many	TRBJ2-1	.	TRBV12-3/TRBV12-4	CASSLAGRRSYNEQFF	TGTGCCAGCAGTTTGGCCGGCAGACGCTCCTACAATGAGCAGTTCTTC
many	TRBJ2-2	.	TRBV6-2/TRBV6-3	CASSYGAANTGELFF	TGTGCCAGCAGTTACGGGGCCGCGAACACCGGGGAGCTGTTTTTT
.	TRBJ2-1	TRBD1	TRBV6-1	CASSQGAAGRWEQFF	TGTGCCAGCAGCCAGGGGGCTGCGGGAAGATGGGAGCAGTTCTTC
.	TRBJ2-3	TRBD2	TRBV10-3	CAISQLTGTSGGADTQYF	TGTGCCATCAGTCAACTTACCGGGACTAGCGGGGGGGCAGATACGCAGTATTTT
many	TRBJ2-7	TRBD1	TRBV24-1	CATSDTGTGKGEQYF	TGTGCCACCAGTGATACCGGGACAGGAAAGGGCGAGCAGTACTTC
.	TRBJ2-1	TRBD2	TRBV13	CASSPDGTSGGNNEQFF	TGTGCCAGCAGCCCTGACGGGACTAGCGGGGGAAACAATGAGCAGTTCTTC
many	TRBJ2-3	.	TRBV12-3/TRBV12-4	CASSFGLGGTDTQYF	TGTGCCAGCAGTTTCGGCCTGGGGGGCACAGATACGCAGTATTTT
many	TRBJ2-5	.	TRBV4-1	CASSQTGIFQETQYF	TGCGCCAGCAGCCAAACAGGGATCTTCCAAGAGACCCAGTACTTC
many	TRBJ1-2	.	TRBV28	CASSIPQGNYGYTF	TGTGCCAGCAGTATACCACAGGGTAACTATGGCTACACCTTC
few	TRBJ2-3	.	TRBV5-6	CASSFVEGDGTQYF	TGTGCCAGCAGCTTTGTAGAGGGGGACGGTACGCAGTATTTT
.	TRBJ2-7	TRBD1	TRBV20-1	CSAPTGGSYEQYF	TGCAGTGCACCCACAGGGGGCTCCTACGAGCAGTACTTC
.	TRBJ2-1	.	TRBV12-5	CASEVRSGGPYNEQFF	TGTGCTAGTGAAGTCCGATCGGGTGGACCTTACAATGAGCAGTTCTTC
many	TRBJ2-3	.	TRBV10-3	CAISRDLLESDTQYF	TGTGCCATCAGTCGTGACCTCTTAGAATCAGATACGCAGTATTTT
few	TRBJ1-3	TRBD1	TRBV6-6	CASSPLTGATIYF	TGTGCCAGCAGTCCTCTGACAGGGGCCACCATATATTTT
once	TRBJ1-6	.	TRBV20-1	CSAVGNSPLHF	TGCAGTGCGGTGGGGAATTCACCCCTCCACTTT
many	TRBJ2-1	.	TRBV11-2	CASSLSHWNNEQFF	TGTGCCAGCAGCTTAAGTCACTGGAACAATGAGCAGTTCTTC
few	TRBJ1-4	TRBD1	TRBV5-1	CASSFVGQGEKLFF	TGCGCCAGCAGCTTCGTTGGACAGGGGGAAAAACTGTTTTTT
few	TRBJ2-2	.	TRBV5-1	CASRFGTPNTGELFF	TGCGCCAGCAGATTCGGGACACCTAACACCGGGGAGCTGTTTTTT
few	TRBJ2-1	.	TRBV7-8	CASSIRDTPFYNEQFF	TGTGCCAGCAGCATCCGGGACACCCCCTTCTACAATGAGCAGTTCTTC
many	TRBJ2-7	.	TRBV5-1	CASRVDSGPLPMYF	TGCGCCAGCAGAGTCGACTCCGGGCCCCTTCCCATGTACTTC
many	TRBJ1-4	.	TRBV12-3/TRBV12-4	CASSLWGAGEKLFF	TGTGCCAGCAGTTTATGGGGGGCTGGGGAAAAACTGTTTTTT
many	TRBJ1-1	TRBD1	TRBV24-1	CATRTGIHTEAFF	TGTGCCACCAGGACAGGGATACATACTGAAGCTTTCTTT
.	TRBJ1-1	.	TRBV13	CASSAGSPTEAFF	TGTGCCAGCAGCGCCGGGTCCCCCACTGAAGCTTTCTTT
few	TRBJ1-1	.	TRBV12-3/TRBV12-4	CASSRYPTDSTEAFF	TGTGCCAGCAGTCGATACCCGACGGATAGCACTGAAGCTTTCTTT
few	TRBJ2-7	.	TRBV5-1	CASSLAFGTDSSYEQYF	TGCGCCAGCAGCTTGGCCTTCGGGACCGATAGCTCCTACGAGCAGTACTTC
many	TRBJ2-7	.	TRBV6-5	CASSYSDARVHEQYF	TGTGCCAGCAGTTACTCGGACGCCAGAGTCCACGAGCAGTACTTC
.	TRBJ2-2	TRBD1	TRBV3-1	CASSSPGQPDTGELFF	TGTGCCAGCAGCAGCCCGGGACAGCCAGACACCGGGGAGCTGTTTTTT
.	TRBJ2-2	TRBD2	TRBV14	CASSHMTSGDTGELFF	TGTGCCAGCAGCCACATGACTAGCGGGGACACCGGGGAGCTGTTTTTT
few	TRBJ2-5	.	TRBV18	CASSPVSLTEETQYF	TGTGCCAGCTCACCGGTTTCGCTAACAGAAGAGACCCAGTACTTC